The 5 T cell receptor beta chains presented below share a single source sample, sequenced in a study of blood T cell repertoires in COVID-19. The assay was immunoSEQ multiplex PCR, and TCRdb's table has in-frame clones only and misses some. This table holds about 180,000 clones, 86% found once. Material for sequencing was PBMCs or T cells enriched from blood (not recorded which). The receptors here all came from a woman aged 25 to 45 who had recovered from COVID-19.

The chain employs TRBV5-1 and TRBJ1-2, with D possibly TRBD1 on 6 matching bases. Germline CDR1 is SGHRS and CDR2 is YFSETQ. This CDR3 has 15 residues. Trimming left V 5 bases short and J 2 bases short, with 16 bases between. CDR3 loop: CASRAWTVGNYGYTF. In DNA form, the CDR3 reads TGCGCCAGCAGAGCCTGGACAGTCGGCAACTATGGCTACACCTTC.

This clone was seen a few times. The chain recombines TRBV12-3 or TRBV12-4 with TRBJ1-2, with D unclear. The CDR3 runs to 13 residues. V shed 3 bases and J shed 14 bases, with 19 bases lying between them. This CDR3 is CASSFMAGDEHTF. The DNA of the CDR3 is TGTGCCAGCAGTTTCATGGCAGGCGACGAACATACCTTC.

The chain links TRBV27 to TRBJ2-7; possibly TRBD1 for D (5 bases). The CDR3 is 16 amino acids. Per the germline V gene, CDR1 is MNHEY and CDR2 is SMNVEV (reference sequence). V was cut by 5 bases and J by 0 bases, with 17 bases left in between. CDR3 in amino acids: CASSPFGPGSSYEQYF. Written as DNA, the CDR3 is TGTGCCAGCAGTCCGTTTGGACCAGGGTCCTCCTACGAGCAGTACTTC.

V gene TRBV18 combines with J gene TRBJ2-3, with 7 bases fitting TRBD2. V trimming: 2 bases; J trimming: 4 bases; junction bases outside the gene matches: 6. Germline loops: CDR1 KGHSH, CDR2 LQKENI. The CDR3 is 15 amino acids. CDR3 region: CASSPYRGDPDTQYF. CDR3 bases: TGTGCCAGCTCACCATATCGGGGGGACCCAGATACGCAGTATTTT.

The chain employs TRBV11-3 and TRBJ2-7; D possibly corresponds to TRBD2 (6 bases). CDR1 and CDR2 from the germline V gene are SGHNT and YENEEA. Deletions cut 5 bases from V and 5 bases from J, with 13 bases between. The CDR3 has 13 amino acids. For the CDR3, the DNA is TGTGCCAGCAGCGGGGAGGTGCCTCACGAGCAGTACTTC. Translation gives CASSGEVPHEQYF.